A selection of T cell receptor beta chains follows, all from one sample in a study of molecular identifiers for immune sequencing clone quantification. TCRdb re-called the PCR reads with MiXCR, one entry per CDR3 protein. Counted here are about 70,000 distinct CDR3 sequences, 15% to 20% occurring once; the ten biggest clones make up about 1.5%. The sequenced sample consisted of naive CD8+ T cells from blood, with Jurkat cell RNA spiked in. The receptor source for this set is a human donor in good health. Some libraries in this study had Jurkat cell RNA spiked in. Both conserved end residues are part of each CDR3. D genes are given only for firm matches. Clone size is given for some rows only: seen once, a few or many times, or a class if the clone is expanded.

>16|.|.|TRBV3-1|TRBJ2-7
CASSQGPGSLSYEQYF
TGTGCCAGCAGCCAAGGCCCAGGGAGCCTTTCCTACGAGCAGTACTTC
>14|.|many|TRBV27|TRBJ1-2
CASSFSTSNYGYTF
TGTGCCAGCAGTTTCAGCACATCTAACTATGGCTACACCTTC
>16|TRBD2|few|TRBV7-3|TRBJ2-1
CASSSPGTSKNNEQFF
TGTGCCAGCAGCTCCCCCGGGACTAGCAAAAACAATGAGCAGTTCTTC
>15|TRBD2|many|TRBV20-1|TRBJ2-7
CSARGLAGARYEQYF
TGCAGTGCTAGAGGCCTAGCGGGAGCTCGTTACGAGCAGTACTTC
>16|TRBD2|.|TRBV27|TRBJ2-5
CATRGLAGDLGETQYF
TGTGCCACCAGGGGGCTAGCGGGGGACCTGGGGGAGACCCAGTACTTC
>13|TRBD1|.|TRBV29-1|TRBJ2-7
CSVERQGRYEQYF
TGCAGCGTTGAACGACAGGGACGCTACGAGCAGTACTTC
>14|.|many|TRBV4-1|TRBJ1-2
CASSHGDTPFGYTF
TGCGCCAGCAGCCATGGGGACACACCCTTTGGCTACACCTTC
>15|.|many|TRBV11-2|TRBJ1-1
CASSRIPGATAEAFF
TGTGCCAGCAGCCGGATCCCAGGGGCTACGGCTGAAGCTTTCTTT
>15|TRBD2|many|TRBV20-1|TRBJ2-7
CSARDGASGSYERYF
TGCAGTGCTAGAGATGGGGCTAGCGGGAGCTACGAGCGGTACTTC
>14|TRBD2|many|TRBV9|TRBJ2-7
CASSPTSGFYEQYF
TGTGCCAGCAGCCCGACTAGCGGGTTCTACGAGCAGTACTTC
>15|TRBD2|many|TRBV29-1|TRBJ2-7
CSVAPTSGSLDEQYF
TGCAGCGTTGCCCCAACTAGCGGGAGTCTCGACGAGCAGTACTTC
>15|.|.|TRBV4-1|TRBJ2-7
CTSSQDSRVPSKLYF
TGTACCAGCAGCCAAGATAGTCGGGTCCCCTCCAAGCTGTACTTC
>12|.|many|TRBV28|TRBJ2-2
CASRQDTGELFF
TGTGCCAGCAGGCAGGACACCGGGGAGCTGTTTTTT
>14|.|many|TRBV10-3|TRBJ2-7
CAISEGGYSYEQYF
TGTGCCATCAGTGAGGGGGGGTACTCCTACGAGCAGTACTTC
>16|TRBD2|.|TRBV25-1|TRBJ2-1
CASNPVGLAGPNEQFF
TGTGCCAGCAACCCCGTTGGGCTAGCGGGCCCCAATGAGCAGTTCTTC
>17|.|many|TRBV5-1|TRBJ2-2
CASSSTGTHTNTGELFF
TGCGCCAGCAGCTCCACCGGGACACATACGAACACCGGGGAGCTGTTTTTT
>14|.|many|TRBV4-1|TRBJ2-7
CASSPRDAVREQYF
TGCGCCAGCAGCCCCCGGGACGCCGTTCGCGAGCAGTACTTC
>13|.|many|TRBV10-3|TRBJ2-7
CAISEELSYEQYF
TGTGCCATCAGTGAGGAGTTATCGTACGAGCAGTACTTC
>16|.|many|TRBV11-2|TRBJ1-1
CASRMRRGAMNTEAFF
TGTGCCAGCAGAATGAGACGTGGGGCAATGAACACTGAAGCTTTCTTT
>14|.|many|TRBV19|TRBJ1-5
CATHHRVSNQPQHF
TGTGCCACCCACCACAGGGTTAGCAATCAGCCCCAGCATTTT
>14|.|many|TRBV24-1|TRBJ2-5
CATSDKRYQETQYF
TGTGCCACCAGTGATAAAAGGTACCAAGAGACCCAGTACTTC
>15|.|many|TRBV7-9|TRBJ1-1
CASSLVAVPGTEAFF
TGTGCCAGCAGCTTAGTTGCGGTACCGGGCACTGAAGCTTTCTTT
>14|.|few|TRBV19|TRBJ2-1
CASSIEGRINEQFF
TGTGCCAGTAGTATAGAGGGACGGATCAATGAGCAGTTCTTC
>17|TRBD1|.|TRBV2|TRBJ1-1
CASSPRDREHLNTEAFF
TGTGCCAGCAGCCCCCGGGACAGGGAGCACCTGAACACTGAAGCTTTCTTT
>14|TRBD2|many|TRBV5-6|TRBJ2-3
CASILAGGPDTQYF
TGTGCCAGCATCCTAGCGGGAGGGCCAGATACGCAGTATTTT